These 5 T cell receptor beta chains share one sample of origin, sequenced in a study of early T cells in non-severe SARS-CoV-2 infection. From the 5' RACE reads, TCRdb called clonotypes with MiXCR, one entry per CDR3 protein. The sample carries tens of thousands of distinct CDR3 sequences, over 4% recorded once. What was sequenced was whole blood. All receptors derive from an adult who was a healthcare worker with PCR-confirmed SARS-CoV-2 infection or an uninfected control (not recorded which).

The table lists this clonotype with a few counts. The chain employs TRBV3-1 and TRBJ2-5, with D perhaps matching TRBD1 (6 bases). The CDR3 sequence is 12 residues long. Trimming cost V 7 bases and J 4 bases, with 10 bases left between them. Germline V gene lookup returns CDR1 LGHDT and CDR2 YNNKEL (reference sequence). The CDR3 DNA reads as TGTGCCAGCACCACAGGGTTAGAGACCCAGTACTTC. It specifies CASTTGLETQYF.

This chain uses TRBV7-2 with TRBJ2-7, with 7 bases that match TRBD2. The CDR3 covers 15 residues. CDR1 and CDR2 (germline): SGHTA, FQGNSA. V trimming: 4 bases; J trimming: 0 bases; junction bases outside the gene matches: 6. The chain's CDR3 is CASSSWTSSSYEQYF. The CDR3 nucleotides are TGTGCCAGCAGCTCCTGGACTAGTAGCTCCTACGAGCAGTACTTC. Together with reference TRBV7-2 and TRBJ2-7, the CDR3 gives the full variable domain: GAGVSQSPSNKVTEKGKDVELRCDPISGHTALYWYRQSLGQGLEFLIYFQGNSAPDKSGLPSDRFSAERTGGSVSTLTIQRTQQEDSAVYLCASSSWTSSSYEQYFGPGTRLTVT.

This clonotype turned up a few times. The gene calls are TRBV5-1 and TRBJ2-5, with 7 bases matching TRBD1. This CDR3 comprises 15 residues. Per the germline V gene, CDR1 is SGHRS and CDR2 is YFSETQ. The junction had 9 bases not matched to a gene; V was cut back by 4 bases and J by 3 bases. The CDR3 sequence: CASSPVTGRKETQYF. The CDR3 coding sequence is TGCGCCAGCAGCCCGGTGACAGGGAGAAAAGAGACCCAGTACTTC.

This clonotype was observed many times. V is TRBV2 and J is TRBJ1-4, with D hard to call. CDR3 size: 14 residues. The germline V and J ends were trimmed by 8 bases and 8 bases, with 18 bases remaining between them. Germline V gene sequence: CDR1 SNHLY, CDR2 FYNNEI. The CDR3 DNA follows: TGTGCCAGCCGGGATCATTCCGCGGGGGAAAAACTGTTTTTT. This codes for CASRDHSAGEKLFF.

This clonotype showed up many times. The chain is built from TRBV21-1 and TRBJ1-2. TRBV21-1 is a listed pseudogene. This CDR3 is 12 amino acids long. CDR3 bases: TGTGCCAGCACTGGGCAGCCCTATGGCTACACCTTC. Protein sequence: CASTGQPYGYTF.